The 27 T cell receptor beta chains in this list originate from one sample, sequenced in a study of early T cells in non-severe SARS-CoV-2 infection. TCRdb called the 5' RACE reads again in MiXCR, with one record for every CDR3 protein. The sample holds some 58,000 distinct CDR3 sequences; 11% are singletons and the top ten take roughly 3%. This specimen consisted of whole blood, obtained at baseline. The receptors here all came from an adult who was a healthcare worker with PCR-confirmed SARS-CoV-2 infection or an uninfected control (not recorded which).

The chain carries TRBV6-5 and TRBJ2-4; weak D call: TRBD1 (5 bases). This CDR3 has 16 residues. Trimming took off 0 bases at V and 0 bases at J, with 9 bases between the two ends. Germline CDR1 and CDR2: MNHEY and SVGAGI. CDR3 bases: TGTGCCAGCAGTTACTCAGGGGCTTTAGCCAAAAACATTCAGTACTTC. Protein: CASSYSGALAKNIQYF.

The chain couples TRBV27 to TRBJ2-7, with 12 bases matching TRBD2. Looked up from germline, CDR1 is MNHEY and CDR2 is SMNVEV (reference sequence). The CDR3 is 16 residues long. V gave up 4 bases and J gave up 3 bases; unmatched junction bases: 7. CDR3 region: CASSSLLAGGFYEQYF. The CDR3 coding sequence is TGTGCCAGCAGTTCCTTACTAGCGGGGGGTTTCTACGAGCAGTACTTC.

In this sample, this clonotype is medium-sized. The CDR3 protein is CSVGEGANTGELFF. CDR3 in DNA: TGCAGCGTTGGAGAGGGGGCGAACACCGGGGAGCTGTTTTTT. The rearrangement joins TRBV29-1 to TRBJ2-2; D possibly corresponds to TRBD1 (6 bases). Germline V gene data show CDR1 as SQVTM and CDR2 as ANQGSEA. V lost 4 bases and J lost 0, with 9 bases in between. This CDR3 spans 14 amino acids.

CDR3 sequence reads: CASSQTGPDTEAFF. DNA for the CDR3: TGTGCCAGCAGTCAGACAGGGCCGGACACTGAAGCTTTCTTT. V and J are TRBV12-3 or TRBV12-4 and TRBJ1-1, with 7 bases matching TRBD1. The CDR3 runs 14 residues. V lost 5 bases, J lost 3 bases, and 6 bases stayed unmatched.

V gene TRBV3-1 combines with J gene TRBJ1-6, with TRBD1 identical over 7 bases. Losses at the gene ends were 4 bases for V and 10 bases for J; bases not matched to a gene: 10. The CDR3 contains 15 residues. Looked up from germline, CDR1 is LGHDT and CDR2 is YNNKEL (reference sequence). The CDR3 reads CASSPWDSTLSPLHF. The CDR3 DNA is TGTGCCAGCAGCCCATGGGACAGCACCTTATCACCCCTCCACTTT.

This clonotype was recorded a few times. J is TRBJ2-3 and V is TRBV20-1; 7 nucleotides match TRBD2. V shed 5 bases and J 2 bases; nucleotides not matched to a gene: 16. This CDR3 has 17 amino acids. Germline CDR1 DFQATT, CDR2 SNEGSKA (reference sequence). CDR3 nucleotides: TGCAGTGCTCTCCCGTTAGCGGGTGAACCCCCCACAGATACGCAGTATTTT. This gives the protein CSALPLAGEPPTDTQYF.

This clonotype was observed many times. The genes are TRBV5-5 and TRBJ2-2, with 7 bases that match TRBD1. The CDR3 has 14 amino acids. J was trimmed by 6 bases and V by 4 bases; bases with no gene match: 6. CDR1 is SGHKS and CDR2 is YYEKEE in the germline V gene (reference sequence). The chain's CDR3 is CASSKNTGAGELFF. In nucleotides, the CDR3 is TGTGCCAGCAGCAAGAATACAGGGGCCGGGGAGCTGTTTTTT.

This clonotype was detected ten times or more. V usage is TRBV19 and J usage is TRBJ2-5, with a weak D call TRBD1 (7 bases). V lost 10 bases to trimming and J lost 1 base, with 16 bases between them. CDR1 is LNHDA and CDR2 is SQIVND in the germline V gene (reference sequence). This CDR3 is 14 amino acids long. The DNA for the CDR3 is TGTGCCACGTCTGGAGGGGGCCGCCAAGAGACCCAGTACTTC. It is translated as CATSGGGRQETQYF.

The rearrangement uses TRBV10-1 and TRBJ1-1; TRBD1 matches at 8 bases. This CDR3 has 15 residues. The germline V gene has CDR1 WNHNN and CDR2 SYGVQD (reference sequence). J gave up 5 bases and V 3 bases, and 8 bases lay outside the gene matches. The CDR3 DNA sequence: TGCGCCAGCAGTGAATTAGACAGGGGTTGGACTGAAGCTTTCTTT. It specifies CASSELDRGWTEAFF.

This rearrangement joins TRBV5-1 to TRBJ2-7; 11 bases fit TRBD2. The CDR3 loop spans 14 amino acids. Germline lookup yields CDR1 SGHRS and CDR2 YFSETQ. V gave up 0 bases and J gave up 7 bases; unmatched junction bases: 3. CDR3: CASSLAGTSGEQYF. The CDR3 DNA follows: TGCGCCAGCAGCTTGGCCGGGACTAGCGGTGAGCAGTACTTC.

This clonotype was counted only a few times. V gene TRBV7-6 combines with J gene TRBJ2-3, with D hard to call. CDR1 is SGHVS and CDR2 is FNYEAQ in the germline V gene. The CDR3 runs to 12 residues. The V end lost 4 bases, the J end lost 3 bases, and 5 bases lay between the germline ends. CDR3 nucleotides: TGTGCCAGCAGCTCCTTTACAGATACGCAGTATTTT. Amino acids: CASSSFTDTQYF. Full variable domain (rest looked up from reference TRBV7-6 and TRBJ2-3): GAGVSQSPRYKVTKRGQDVALRCDPISGHVSLYWYRQALGQGPEFLTYFNYEAQQDKSGLPNDRFSAERPEGSISTLTIQRTEQRDSAMYRCASSSFTDTQYFGPGTRLTVL.

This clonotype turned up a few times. CDR3 protein: CASSQPGKETQYF. The DNA of the CDR3 is TGTGCCAGCAGCCAACCAGGGAAAGAGACCCAGTACTTC. The J gene is TRBJ2-5, the V gene TRBV3-1; a weak D match, TRBD1 (5 bases). The germline V gene encodes CDR1 LGHDT and CDR2 YNNKEL (reference sequence). V was cut by 2 bases and J by 3 bases, with 7 bases left in between. The CDR3 spans 13 residues.

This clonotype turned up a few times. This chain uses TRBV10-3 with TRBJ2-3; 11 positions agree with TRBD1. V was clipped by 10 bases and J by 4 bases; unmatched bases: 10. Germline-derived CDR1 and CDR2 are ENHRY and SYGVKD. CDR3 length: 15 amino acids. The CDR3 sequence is CANRPGQGESDTQYF. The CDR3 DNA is TGTGCCAACAGACCGGGACAGGGGGAATCAGATACGCAGTATTTT.

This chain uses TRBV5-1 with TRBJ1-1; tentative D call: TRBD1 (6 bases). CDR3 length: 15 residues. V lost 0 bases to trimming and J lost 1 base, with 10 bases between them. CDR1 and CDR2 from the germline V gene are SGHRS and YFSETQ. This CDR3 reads CASSLVGGPNTEAFF. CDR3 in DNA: TGCGCCAGCAGCTTGGTTGGGGGCCCGAACACTGAAGCTTTCTTT.

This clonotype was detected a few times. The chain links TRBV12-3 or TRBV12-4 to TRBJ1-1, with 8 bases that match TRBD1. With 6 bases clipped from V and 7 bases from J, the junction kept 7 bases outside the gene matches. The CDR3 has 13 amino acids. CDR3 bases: TGTGCCAGCAGGACCGACAGGGGTGTTGAAGCTTTCTTT. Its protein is CASRTDRGVEAFF.

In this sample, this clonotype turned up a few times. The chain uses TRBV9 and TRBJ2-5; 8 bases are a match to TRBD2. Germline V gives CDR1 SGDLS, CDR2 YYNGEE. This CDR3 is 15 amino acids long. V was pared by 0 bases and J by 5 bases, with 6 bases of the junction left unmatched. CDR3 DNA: TGTGCCAGCAGCGTAGGTAATAGCGGGGCTGAGACCCAGTACTTC. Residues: CASSVGNSGAETQYF. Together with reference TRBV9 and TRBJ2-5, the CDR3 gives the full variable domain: DSGVTQTPKHLITATGQRVTLRCSPRSGDLSVYWYQQSLDQGLQFLIQYYNGEERAKGNILERFSAQQFPDLHSELNLSSLELGDSALYFCASSVGNSGAETQYFGPGTRLLVL.

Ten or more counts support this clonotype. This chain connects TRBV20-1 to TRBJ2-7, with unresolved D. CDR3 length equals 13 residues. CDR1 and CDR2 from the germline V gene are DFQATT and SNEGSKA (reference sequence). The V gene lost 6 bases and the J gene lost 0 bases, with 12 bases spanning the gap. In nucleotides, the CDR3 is TGCAGTGCCGAAAAGTCGAACTCCTACGAGCAGTACTTC. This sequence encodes CSAEKSNSYEQYF.

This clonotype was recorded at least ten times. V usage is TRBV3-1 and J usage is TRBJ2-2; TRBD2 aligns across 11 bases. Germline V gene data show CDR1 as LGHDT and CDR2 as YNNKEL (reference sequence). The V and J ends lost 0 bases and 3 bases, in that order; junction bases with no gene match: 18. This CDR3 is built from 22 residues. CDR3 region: CASSQDRTRGRLAGPYTGELFF. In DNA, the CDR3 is TGTGCCAGCAGCCAAGATAGAACTCGAGGAAGACTAGCGGGGCCATACACCGGGGAGCTGTTTTTT.

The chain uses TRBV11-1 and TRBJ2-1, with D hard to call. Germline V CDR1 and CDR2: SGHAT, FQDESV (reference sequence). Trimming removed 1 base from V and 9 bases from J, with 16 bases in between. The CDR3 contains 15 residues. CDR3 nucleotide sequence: TGTGCCAGCAGCTTAGAGGAGAGTGCCGGTATTGAGCAGTTCTTC. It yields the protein CASSLEESAGIEQFF. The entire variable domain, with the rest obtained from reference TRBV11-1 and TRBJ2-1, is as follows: EAEVAQSPRYKITEKSQAVAFWCDPISGHATLYWYRQILGQGPELLVQFQDESVVDDSQLPKDRFSAERLKGVDSTLKIQPAELGDSAMYLCASSLEESAGIEQFFGPGTRLTVL.

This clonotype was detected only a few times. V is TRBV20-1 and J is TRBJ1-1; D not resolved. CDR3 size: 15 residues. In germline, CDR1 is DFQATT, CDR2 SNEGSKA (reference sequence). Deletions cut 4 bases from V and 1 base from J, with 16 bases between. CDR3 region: CSANTRPGPNTEAFF. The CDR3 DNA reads TGCAGTGCTAATACTCGTCCGGGTCCGAACACTGAAGCTTTCTTT.

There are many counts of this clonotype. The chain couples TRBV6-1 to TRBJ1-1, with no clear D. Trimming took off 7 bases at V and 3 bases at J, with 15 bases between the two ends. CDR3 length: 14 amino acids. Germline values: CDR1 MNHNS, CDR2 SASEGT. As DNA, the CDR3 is TGTGCCAGCAATTCGGGGAGCTGGGACACTGAAGCTTTCTTT. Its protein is CASNSGSWDTEAFF.

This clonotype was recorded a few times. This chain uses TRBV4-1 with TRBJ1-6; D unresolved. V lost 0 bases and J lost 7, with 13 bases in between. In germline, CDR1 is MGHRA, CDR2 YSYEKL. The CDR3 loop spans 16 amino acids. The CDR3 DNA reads TGCGCCAGCAGCCAAGATATGATACAGTTAAATTCACCCCTCCACTTT. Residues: CASSQDMIQLNSPLHF.

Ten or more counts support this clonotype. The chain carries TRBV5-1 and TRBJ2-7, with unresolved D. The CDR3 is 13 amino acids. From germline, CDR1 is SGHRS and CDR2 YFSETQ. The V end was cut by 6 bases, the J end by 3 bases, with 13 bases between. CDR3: CASKGSDDYEQYF. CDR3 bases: TGCGCCAGCAAAGGGTCCGACGACTACGAGCAGTACTTC.

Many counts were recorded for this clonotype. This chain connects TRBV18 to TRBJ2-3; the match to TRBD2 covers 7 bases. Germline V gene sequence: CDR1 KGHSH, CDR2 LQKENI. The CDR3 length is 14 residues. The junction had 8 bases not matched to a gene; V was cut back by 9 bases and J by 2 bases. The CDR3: CASIRTSATDTQYF. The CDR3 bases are TGTGCCAGTATAAGGACTAGTGCCACAGATACGCAGTATTTT.

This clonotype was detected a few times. Here the CDR3 reads CASYGLGHSNQPQHF. The CDR3 DNA sequence: TGTGCCAGCTACGGGCTGGGACATAGCAATCAGCCCCAGCATTTT. The J gene is TRBJ1-5, the V gene TRBV2; possibly TRBD1 for D (6 bases). Trimming left V 8 bases short and J 0 bases short, with 14 bases between. The germline V gene has CDR1 SNHLY and CDR2 FYNNEI. The CDR3 runs to 15 residues. The full variable domain, in which reference TRBV2 and TRBJ1-5 provide the parts outside the CDR3, is EPEVTQTPSHQVTQMGQEVILRCVPISNHLYFYWYRQILGQKVEFLVSFYNNEISEKSEIFDDQFSVERPDGSNFTLKIRSTKLEDSAMYFCASYGLGHSNQPQHFGDGTRLSIL.

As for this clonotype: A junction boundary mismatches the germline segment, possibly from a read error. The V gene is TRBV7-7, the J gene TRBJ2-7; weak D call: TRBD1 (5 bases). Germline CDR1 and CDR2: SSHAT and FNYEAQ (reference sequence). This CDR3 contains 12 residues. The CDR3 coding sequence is TGTGCTAGCAGCGCGGTAAGGGGCGAGCAGTACTTC. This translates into CASSAVRGEQYF.

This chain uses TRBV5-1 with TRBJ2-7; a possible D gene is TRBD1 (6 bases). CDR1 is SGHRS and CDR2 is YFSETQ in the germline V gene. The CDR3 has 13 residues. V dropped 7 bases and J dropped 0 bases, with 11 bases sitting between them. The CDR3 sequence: CASGQLNSYEQYF. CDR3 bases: TGCGCCAGCGGACAGTTAAACTCCTACGAGCAGTACTTC. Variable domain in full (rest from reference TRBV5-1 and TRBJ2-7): KAGVTQTPRYLIKTRGQQVTLSCSPISGHRSVSWYQQTPGQGLQFLFEYFSETQRNKGNFPGRFSGRQFSNSRSEMNVSTLELGDSALYLCASGQLNSYEQYFGPGTRLTVT.